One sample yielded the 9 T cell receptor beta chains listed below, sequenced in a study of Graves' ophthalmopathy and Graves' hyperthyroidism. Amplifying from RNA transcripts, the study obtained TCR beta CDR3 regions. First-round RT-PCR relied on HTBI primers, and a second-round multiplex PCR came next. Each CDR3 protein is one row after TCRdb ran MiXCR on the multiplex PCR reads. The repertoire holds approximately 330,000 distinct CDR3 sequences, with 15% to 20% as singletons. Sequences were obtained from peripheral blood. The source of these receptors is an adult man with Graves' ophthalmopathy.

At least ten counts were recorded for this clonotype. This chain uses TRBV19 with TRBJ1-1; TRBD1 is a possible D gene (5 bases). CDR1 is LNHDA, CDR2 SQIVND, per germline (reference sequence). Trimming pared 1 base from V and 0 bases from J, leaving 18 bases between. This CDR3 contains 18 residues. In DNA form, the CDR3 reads TGTGCCAGTAGTATAGTTGGGACCGCTGACAACATGAACACTGAAGCTTTCTTT. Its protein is CASSIVGTADNMNTEAFF.

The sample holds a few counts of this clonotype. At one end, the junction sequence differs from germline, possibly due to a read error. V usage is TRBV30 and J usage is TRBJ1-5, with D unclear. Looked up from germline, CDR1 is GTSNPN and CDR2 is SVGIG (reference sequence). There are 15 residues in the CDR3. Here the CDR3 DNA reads TGTGCCTGGAGCGAAGGAGCGGCCAGCAATCAGCCCCAGCCTTTT. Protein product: CAWSEGAASNQPQPF. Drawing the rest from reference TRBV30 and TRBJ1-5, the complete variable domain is SQTIHQWPATLVQPVGSPLSLECTVEGTSNPNLYWYRQAAGRGLQLLFYSVGIGQISSEVPQNLSASRPQDRQFILSSKKLLLSDSGFYLCAWSEGAASNQPQPFGDGTRLSIL.

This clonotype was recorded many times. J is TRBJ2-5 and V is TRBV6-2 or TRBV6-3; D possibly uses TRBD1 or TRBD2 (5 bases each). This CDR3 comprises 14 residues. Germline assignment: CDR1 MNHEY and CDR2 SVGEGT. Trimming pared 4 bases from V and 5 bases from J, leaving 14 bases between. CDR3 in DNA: TGTGCCAGCAGTTTGCCGGGACCACGGGAGACCCAGTACTTC. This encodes CASSLPGPRETQYF.

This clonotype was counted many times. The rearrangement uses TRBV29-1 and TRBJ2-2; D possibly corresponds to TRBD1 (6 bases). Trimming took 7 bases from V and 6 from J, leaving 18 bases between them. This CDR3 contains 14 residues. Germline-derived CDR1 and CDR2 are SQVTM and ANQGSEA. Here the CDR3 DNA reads TGCAGCGCCACAGGGCGGTGGGCCCCCGGGGAGCTGTTTTTT. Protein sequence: CSATGRWAPGELFF.

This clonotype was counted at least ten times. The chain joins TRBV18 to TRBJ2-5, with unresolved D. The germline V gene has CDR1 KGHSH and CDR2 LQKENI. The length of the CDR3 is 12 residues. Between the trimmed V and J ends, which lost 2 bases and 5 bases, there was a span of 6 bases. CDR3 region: CASSPRRETQYF. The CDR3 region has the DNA TGTGCCAGCTCACCAAGGCGCGAGACCCAGTACTTC.

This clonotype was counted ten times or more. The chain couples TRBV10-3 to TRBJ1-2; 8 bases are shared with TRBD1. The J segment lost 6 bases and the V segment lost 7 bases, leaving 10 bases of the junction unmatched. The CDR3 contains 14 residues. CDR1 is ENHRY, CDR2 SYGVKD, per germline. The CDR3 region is CAITDRTGKNGYTF. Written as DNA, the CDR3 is TGTGCCATCACTGACCGGACAGGGAAAAATGGCTACACCTTC.

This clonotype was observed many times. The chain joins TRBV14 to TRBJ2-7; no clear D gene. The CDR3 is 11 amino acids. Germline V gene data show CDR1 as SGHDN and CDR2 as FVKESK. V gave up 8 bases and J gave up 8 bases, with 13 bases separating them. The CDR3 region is CASSFHNKQYF. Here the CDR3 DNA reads TGTGCCAGCTCCTTCCACAATAAGCAGTACTTC. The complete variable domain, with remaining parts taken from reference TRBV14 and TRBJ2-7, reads EAGVTQFPSHSVIEKGQTVTLRCDPISGHDNLYWYRRVMGKEIKFLLHFVKESKQDESGMPNNRFLAERTGGTYSTLKVQPAELEDSGVYFCASSFHNKQYFGPGTRLTVT.

CDR3 nucleotide sequence: TGTGCCAGCAGTTACCCTCGACAGGGTAAAACCTACGAGCAGTACTTC. It encodes CASSYPRQGKTYEQYF. This sequence joins TRBV6-2 or TRBV6-3 and TRBJ2-7; 7 bases fit TRBD1. V dropped 2 bases and J dropped 2; count of bases not matched to a gene: 9. Per germline, CDR1 MNHEY and CDR2 SVGEGT. The CDR3 length is 16 residues.

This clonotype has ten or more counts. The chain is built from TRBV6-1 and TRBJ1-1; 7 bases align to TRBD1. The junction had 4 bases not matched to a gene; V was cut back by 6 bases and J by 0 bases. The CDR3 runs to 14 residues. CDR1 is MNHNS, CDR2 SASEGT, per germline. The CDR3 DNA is TGTGCCAGCAGGCGGGACAGCATGAACACTGAAGCTTTCTTT. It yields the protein CASRRDSMNTEAFF.